This T cell receptor beta chain originates from a study of cytomegalovirus exposure and HLA in healthy donors. Overall study results and limits: Common viral pathogens seemed, in a later analysis, to connect with several of the most significant clusters.

CDR3 size: 16 residues. The germline gives CDR1 SGHAT, CDR2 FQNNGV. The V end lost 4 bases, the J end lost 0 bases, and 13 bases lay between the germline ends. Comment on this clone: Its antigen remains unidentified.

Amplification used 60 Vbeta primers and 13 Jbeta primers. Using immunoSEQ multiplex PCR, the repertoire was profiled, and TCRdb retains in-frame clones only, with some absent. The sample comprises about 43,000 clones, 81% of which are singletons, and under 3% rests with the top ten. Source material: PBMCs. The receptor was derived from a man between 45 and 60 years old in good health and CMV-seronegative. The chain carries TRBV11-2 and TRBJ1-3, with a weak D call TRBD1 (5 bases). The CDR3 region is CASSSGGLGSGNTIYF. CDR3 bases: TGTGCCAGCAGCTCCGGGGGGTTGGGCTCTGGAAACACCATATATTTT.